The 6 T cell receptor beta chains listed next were all sequenced from one sample in a study of post-analysis software for immune sequencing data. Study-wide findings and caveats: Roughly five TRBV segments appeared more often in patients than in controls, and TRBV5-6, TRBV5-1 and TRBV20-1 were among these.

For these receptors, no antigen is known. TCR beta cDNA libraries had unique molecular identifiers. From the PCR reads, TCRdb called clonotypes with MiXCR, one entry per CDR3 protein. The repertoire holds some 890,000 distinct CDR3 sequences, with approximately 53% as singletons. Material for sequencing was blood. Receptor source: a girl aged 10 to 17 with multiple sclerosis.

The CDR3: CASSQEYTGGEAFF. CDR3 coding DNA: TGTGCCAGCAGCCAGGAGTACACAGGGGGCGAAGCTTTCTTT. The rearrangement joins TRBV14 to TRBJ1-1; 9 bases align to TRBD1. V was pared by 3 bases and J by 8 bases, with 7 bases of the junction left unmatched. The CDR3 contains 14 residues. The germline V gene has CDR1 SGHDN and CDR2 FVKESK.

This sequence joins TRBV5-6 and TRBJ2-1; 8 bases fit TRBD1. In germline, CDR1 is SGHDT, CDR2 YYEEEE. V dropped 4 bases and J dropped 0; count of bases not matched to a gene: 24. The CDR3 runs 22 residues. CDR3 in amino acids: CASSLSGEVLGTGVNSYNEQFF. The DNA of the CDR3 is TGTGCCAGCAGCCTGAGCGGTGAGGTCTTGGGGACAGGAGTAAACTCCTACAATGAGCAGTTCTTC.

This clonotype was seen a few times. The chain carries TRBV29-1 and TRBJ2-1; D is undetermined. The CDR3 runs 10 residues. The germline V and J ends were trimmed by 7 bases and 6 bases, with 7 bases remaining between them. CDR1 is SQVTM, CDR2 ANQGSEA, per germline. The CDR3 loop reads CSGQVNEQFF. The CDR3 DNA reads TGCAGCGGGCAGGTCAATGAGCAGTTCTTC.

This chain links TRBV7-6 with TRBJ2-1, with TRBD2 identical over 12 bases. The CDR3 has 17 amino acids. Germline V CDR1 and CDR2: SGHVS, FNYEAQ. The V gene end was trimmed by 2 bases and the J gene end by 0 bases; junction bases not matched to a gene: 2. CDR3 nucleotide sequence: TGTGCCAGCAGCTTAACTAGCGGGGGGACCTCCTACAATGAGCAGTTCTTC. This sequence encodes CASSLTSGGTSYNEQFF. The entire variable domain, with the rest obtained from reference TRBV7-6 and TRBJ2-1, is as follows: GAGVSQSPRYKVTKRGQDVALRCDPISGHVSLYWYRQALGQGPEFLTYFNYEAQQDKSGLPNDRFSAERPEGSISTLTIQRTEQRDSAMYRCASSLTSGGTSYNEQFFGPGTRLTVL.

This rearrangement joins TRBV29-1 to TRBJ1-1; weak D call: TRBD1 (5 bases). Trimming shortened V by 4 bases and J by 5 bases, and 20 bases separated the two germline ends. CDR1 is SQVTM, CDR2 ANQGSEA, per germline. This CDR3 region has 15 residues. This CDR3 is CSVAQMRGWGTEAFF. In DNA form, the CDR3 reads TGCAGCGTTGCCCAAATGAGGGGATGGGGAACTGAAGCTTTCTTT.

V and J are TRBV7-8 and TRBJ2-7, with TRBD1 matching over 8 bases. The CDR3 spans 15 residues. V dropped 5 bases and J dropped 3; count of bases not matched to a gene: 9. The germline V gene has CDR1 SGHVS and CDR2 FQNEAQ. The CDR3 spells CASSQGQGRGYEQYF. CDR3 DNA: TGTGCCAGCAGCCAAGGACAGGGTCGTGGCTACGAGCAGTACTTC.